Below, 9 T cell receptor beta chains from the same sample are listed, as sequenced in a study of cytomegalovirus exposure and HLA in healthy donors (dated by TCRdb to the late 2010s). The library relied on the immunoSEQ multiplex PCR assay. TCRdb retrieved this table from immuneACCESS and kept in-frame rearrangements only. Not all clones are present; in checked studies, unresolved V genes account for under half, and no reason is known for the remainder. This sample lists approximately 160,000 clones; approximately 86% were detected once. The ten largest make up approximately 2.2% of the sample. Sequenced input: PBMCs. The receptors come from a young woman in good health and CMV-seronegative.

This CDR3 reads CASREGGPNTEAFF. The CDR3 nucleotides are TGTGCCAGCAGGGAAGGGGGCCCGAACACTGAAGCTTTCTTT. This chain links TRBV27 with TRBJ1-1; the match to TRBD1 covers 7 bases. V dropped 6 bases and J dropped 1; count of bases not matched to a gene: 5. The CDR3 is 14 residues long. The germline V gene encodes CDR1 MNHEY and CDR2 SMNVEV (reference sequence).

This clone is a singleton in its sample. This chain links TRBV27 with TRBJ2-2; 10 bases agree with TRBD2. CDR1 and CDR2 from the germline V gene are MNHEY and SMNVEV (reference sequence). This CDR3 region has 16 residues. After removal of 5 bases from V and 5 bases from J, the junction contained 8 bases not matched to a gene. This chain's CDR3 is CASSSPGLAITGELFF. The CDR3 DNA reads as TGTGCCAGCAGTAGCCCGGGACTAGCGATTACCGGGGAGCTGTTTTTT.

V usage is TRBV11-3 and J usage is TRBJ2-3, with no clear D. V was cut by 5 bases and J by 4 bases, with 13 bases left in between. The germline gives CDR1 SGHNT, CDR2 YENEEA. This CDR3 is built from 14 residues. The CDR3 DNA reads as TGTGCCAGCAGCCCGCGGCCCTCGCCAGATACGCAGTATTTT. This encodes CASSPRPSPDTQYF.

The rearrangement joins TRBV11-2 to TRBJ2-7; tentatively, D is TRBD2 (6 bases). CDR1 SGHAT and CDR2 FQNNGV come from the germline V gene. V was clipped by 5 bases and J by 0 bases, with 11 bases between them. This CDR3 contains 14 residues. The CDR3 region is CASSPAGSSYEQYF. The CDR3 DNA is TGTGCCAGCAGCCCCGCGGGGAGCTCCTACGAGCAGTACTTC.

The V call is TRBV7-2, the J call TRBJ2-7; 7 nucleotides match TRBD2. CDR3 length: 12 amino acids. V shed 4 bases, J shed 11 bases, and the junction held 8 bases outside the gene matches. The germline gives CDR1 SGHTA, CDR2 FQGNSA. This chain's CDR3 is CASSSPGGIKYF. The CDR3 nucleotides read TGTGCCAGCAGCTCCCCCGGGGGGATCAAGTACTTC.

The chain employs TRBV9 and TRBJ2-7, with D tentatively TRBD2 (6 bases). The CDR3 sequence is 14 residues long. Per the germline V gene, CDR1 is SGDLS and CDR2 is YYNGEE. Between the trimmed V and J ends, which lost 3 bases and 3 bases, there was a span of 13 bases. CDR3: CASSEGIGGYEQYF. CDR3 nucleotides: TGTGCCAGCAGCGAAGGGATCGGGGGCTACGAGCAGTACTTC.

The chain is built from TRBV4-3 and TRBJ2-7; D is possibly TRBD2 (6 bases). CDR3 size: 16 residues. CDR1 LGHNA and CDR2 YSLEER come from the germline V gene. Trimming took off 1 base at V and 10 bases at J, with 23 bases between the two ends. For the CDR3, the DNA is TGCGCCAGCAGCCAAGGACTCTTTGGGGCAGCGGGTATCCAGTACTTC. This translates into CASSQGLFGAAGIQYF.

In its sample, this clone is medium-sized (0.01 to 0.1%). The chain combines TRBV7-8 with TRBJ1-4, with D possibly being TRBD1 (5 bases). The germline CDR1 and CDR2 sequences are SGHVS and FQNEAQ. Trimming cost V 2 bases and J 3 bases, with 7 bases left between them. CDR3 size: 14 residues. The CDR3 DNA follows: TGTGCCAGCAGCTTACGACAGTCTAATGAAAAACTGTTTTTT. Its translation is CASSLRQSNEKLFF.

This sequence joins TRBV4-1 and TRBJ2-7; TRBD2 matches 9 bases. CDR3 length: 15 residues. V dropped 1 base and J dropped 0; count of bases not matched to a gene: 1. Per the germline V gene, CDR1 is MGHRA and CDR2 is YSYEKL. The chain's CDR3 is CASSQGLADSYEQYF. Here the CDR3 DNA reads TGCGCCAGCAGCCAAGGACTAGCGGACTCCTACGAGCAGTACTTC.